This is a list of T cell receptor beta chains from one sample in a study of PD-L1 blockade in urothelial cancer. Some clones are missing from TCRdb's copy, which holds only in-frame ones; the method was immunoSEQ multiplex PCR. The sample has about 130,000 clones, approximately 88% seen once. Here the sequenced sample was PBMCs, taken around atezolizumab (anti-PD-L1) treatment. The source of these receptors is a man aged 45-65 years with urothelial cancer. Both conserved end residues are part of each CDR3. The D gene is left open where the match is weak. For some rows the clone size is stated as once, few or many, or as a class when expanded; others skip it.

d_call: -; j_call: TRBJ1-6; cdr3_length: 15; v_call: TRBV6-1; clone_size: -; cdr3_nt: TGTGCCAGCAGTCAGAGCAGGGGTACTAATTCACCCCTCCACTTT; cdr3_aa: CASSQSRGTNSPLHF
d_call: TRBD1; j_call: TRBJ1-2; cdr3_length: 16; v_call: TRBV5-4; clone_size: -; cdr3_nt: TGTGCCAGCAACCAAATCACAGGGGGCGTTTTCTATGGCTACACCTTC; cdr3_aa: CASNQITGGVFYGYTF
d_call: -; j_call: TRBJ1-2; cdr3_length: 13; v_call: TRBV6-1; clone_size: -; cdr3_nt: TGTGCCAGCACCCGTACAGGAATCTATGGCTACACCTTC; cdr3_aa: CASTRTGIYGYTF
d_call: -; j_call: TRBJ1-5; cdr3_length: 14; v_call: TRBV19; clone_size: -; cdr3_nt: TGTGCCAGTATGGAGGGGTTAAGCAATCAGCCCCAGCATTTT; cdr3_aa: CASMEGLSNQPQHF
d_call: -; j_call: TRBJ1-5; cdr3_length: 15; v_call: TRBV11-2; clone_size: -; cdr3_nt: TGTGCCAGCAGCCGCGGGGGGGTCGACAATCAGCCCCAGCATTTT; cdr3_aa: CASSRGGVDNQPQHF
d_call: -; j_call: TRBJ2-5; cdr3_length: 11; v_call: TRBV28; clone_size: -; cdr3_nt: TGTGCCAGCAACCGCCGGGAGACCCAGTACTTC; cdr3_aa: CASNRRETQYF
d_call: TRBD2; j_call: TRBJ2-7; cdr3_length: 15; v_call: TRBV28; clone_size: -; cdr3_nt: TGTGCCAGCAGTACGCCGACTAGCGGGAGTTACGAGCAGTACTTC; cdr3_aa: CASSTPTSGSYEQYF
d_call: -; j_call: TRBJ2-7; cdr3_length: 15; v_call: TRBV27; clone_size: -; cdr3_nt: TGTGCCAGCAAACGACAGCCCATAGGCCCCTACGAGCAGTACTTC; cdr3_aa: CASKRQPIGPYEQYF
d_call: -; j_call: TRBJ1-5; cdr3_length: 14; v_call: TRBV7-2; clone_size: -; cdr3_nt: TGTGCCAGCAGCGCCCAATCGTCGGGTCAGCCCCAGCATTTT; cdr3_aa: CASSAQSSGQPQHF
d_call: TRBD2; j_call: TRBJ2-5; cdr3_length: 14; v_call: TRBV6-1; clone_size: -; cdr3_nt: TGTGCCAGCAGTGAAGCGGGGAGGGAAGAGACCCAGTACTTC; cdr3_aa: CASSEAGREETQYF
d_call: -; j_call: TRBJ1-1; cdr3_length: 15; v_call: TRBV13; clone_size: -; cdr3_nt: TGTGCCAGCAGCCCTCAACCTACAGGGTACACTGAAGCTTTCTTT; cdr3_aa: CASSPQPTGYTEAFF
d_call: TRBD2; j_call: TRBJ2-3; cdr3_length: 17; v_call: TRBV11-2; clone_size: -; cdr3_nt: TGTGCCAGCAGCCCCGACCTGACTAGCGGAGGGGGTGATACGCAGTATTTT; cdr3_aa: CASSPDLTSGGGDTQYF
d_call: TRBD1; j_call: TRBJ1-6; cdr3_length: 15; v_call: TRBV7-9; clone_size: many; cdr3_nt: TGTGCCAGCAGCTTAGGGACAGGATCGAACTCACCCCTCCACTTT; cdr3_aa: CASSLGTGSNSPLHF
d_call: TRBD1; j_call: TRBJ2-7; cdr3_length: 16; v_call: TRBV6-1; clone_size: -; cdr3_nt: TGTGCCAGCAGTGACCGGACAGGGGGTAGGGCCTACGAGCAGTACTTC; cdr3_aa: CASSDRTGGRAYEQYF